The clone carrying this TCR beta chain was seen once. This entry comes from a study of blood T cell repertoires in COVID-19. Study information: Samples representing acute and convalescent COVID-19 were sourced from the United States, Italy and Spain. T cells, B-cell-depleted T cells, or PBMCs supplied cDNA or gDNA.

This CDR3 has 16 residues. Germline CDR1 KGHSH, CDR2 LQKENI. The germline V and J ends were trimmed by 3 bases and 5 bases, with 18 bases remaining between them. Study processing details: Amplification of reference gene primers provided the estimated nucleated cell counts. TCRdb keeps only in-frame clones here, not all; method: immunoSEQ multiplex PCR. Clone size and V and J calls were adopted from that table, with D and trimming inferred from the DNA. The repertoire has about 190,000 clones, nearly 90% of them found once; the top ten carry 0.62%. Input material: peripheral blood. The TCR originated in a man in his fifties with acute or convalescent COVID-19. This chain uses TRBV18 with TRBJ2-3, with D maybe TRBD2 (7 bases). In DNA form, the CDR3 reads TGTGCCAGCTCACCTCCCAAGGGGGGGGCCATAGATACGCAGTATTTT. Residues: CASSPPKGGAIDTQYF.